This TCR beta chain was profiled in a study of PD-1 blockade in classical Hodgkin lymphoma. TCRdb keeps only in-frame clones here, not all; method: immunoSEQ multiplex PCR. This sample yields about 9,800 clones, of which 65% to 75% are seen a single time; 9.5% to 13% belongs to the top ten. Germline V lookup: CDR1 GTSNPN, CDR2 SVGIG (reference sequence). There are 13 residues in the CDR3. Time point here: cycle 4 day 1 (C4D1), after more than five weeks of nivolumab. No patient escaped relapse after autologous stem cell transplantation, and brentuximab vedotin exposure varied. It was by magnetic negative selection that CD8+ T cells were isolated from thawed PBMCs. With regard to this clone: At one boundary the junction diverges from the germline segment, which might be a read error.

This material consisted of CD8+ T cells from blood, taken before the fourth cycle of nivolumab. This chain uses TRBV30 with TRBJ1-4, with D unclear. This receptor was identified in a human donor with classical Hodgkin lymphoma. The CDR3 sequence: CAWGVSRSEKPFF. The CDR3, as DNA: TGTGCCTGGGGGGTCTCCCGCAGTGAAAAACCGTTTTTT.